Given below is one T cell receptor beta chain in context. Its antigen is currently unknown. This sample is part of a study of T cell responses to AZD1222 COVID-19 vaccine. Clones were read by immunoSEQ multiplex PCR, and TCRdb kept only the in-frame ones, dropping some. The sample includes around 110,000 clones, around 94% seen only once; the top ten take roughly 1.6%. General study findings and limits: At 160-218 and 743-854, vaccine-associated CD4 TCRs were dominant, and they spanned spike. Close to half of spike-specific TCRs reportedly recognize unmutated variant regions. Receipt of two AZD1222 doses was followed by a rise in Spike-specific TCR breadth and depth.

Deletions cut 4 bases from V and 0 bases from J, with 18 bases between. The CDR3 has 18 residues. Germline CDR1 reads MNHEY; CDR2 reads SMNVEV (reference sequence). Source: peripheral blood, taken 28 days after the second AZD1222 dose. The chain uses TRBV27 and TRBJ2-2; D possibly uses TRBD1 or TRBD2 (5 bases each). This sequence was found in an adult who received the AZD1222 COVID-19 vaccine. Here the CDR3 DNA reads TGTGCCAGCAGTTCTCCCTCGACAGAGGGCGCGAACACCGGGGAGCTGTTTTTT. Encoded protein: CASSSPSTEGANTGELFF.